The entry that follows covers one TCR beta chain sequence. This clonotype was recorded many times. There is no known antigen for this receptor. Base qualities are not recorded, but no much larger clone differs from it by a single base. CDR1 LGHDT and CDR2 YNNKEL are derived from the germline V gene (reference sequence). The CDR3 covers 16 residues, taking in both the cysteine and the phenylalanine. This entry keeps only the CDR3 DNA: 48 bases, framed from base 1. The germline V and J ends show losses of 1 base and 3 bases respectively, and no gene match explains 7 bases of the junction. Ophthalmopathy patients had moderately to severely active disease, Clinical Activity Score of at least 3, NOSPECS grade of at least 4, and duration under 3 months. Patients with uncontrolled infections, other autoimmune diseases, pregnancy or lactation were excluded. Diagnoses were established on the basis of clinical symptoms, serum thyroxine and TRAb, thyroid ultrasound, and orbital computed tomography. PBMCs were isolated from 7.5 to 10 ml of fresh peripheral blood by Ficoll-Paque density gradient centrifugation. Total RNA was extracted with Trizol reagent, and quality was checked on an Agilent 2100 Bioanalyzer.

TCR beta CDR3 regions were amplified from RNA transcripts. The first round of RT-PCR for the TCR CDR3 was performed with the HTBI primer set and the Qiagen OneStep RT-PCR kit. The libraries were constructed in a second round of multiplex PCR and then size-selected and purified. Paired-end sequencing of the libraries was performed with 100 bp reads on an Illumina HiSeq2000. The original methods were these. SOAPnuke was used to process the raw data, removing reads that contained adapters or uncalled bases, had a mean Phred below 15, or lacked an exact match to the constant primer or identifier. COPE v1.2.5 was used to merge high-quality paired reads, and clonotypes were defined as unique nucleotide sequences. MiTCR v1.1 was used to align the clonotypes against IMGT TRBV, TRBD and TRBJ reference segments. The analysis included only V-J combinations with a frequency above 0.0001, which together covered 99.2% of the repertoires. A TCS score was defined as the ratio between F50 (clonal expansion) and ExV (chaos), using BLOSUM62-based TCRdist between CDR3 peptides within each V-J. Welch's t-statistics and random forest reduced 514 V-J features to 13, which were used in a naive Bayes classifier (R e1071). TCRdb trimmed the raw reads at Q25, called clones with MiXCR and kept productive beta chains. Duplicate CDR3 protein sequences are folded into a single record with the most common DNA and genes. Clone size and V and J calls follow TCRdb, not the original study. This sample gives under 550,000 distinct CDR3 sequences in total; about 20% of them show up just once. The ten biggest clones cover 40% to 50% of the sample.

The data derive from a study of T cells in Graves' hyperthyroidism and ophthalmopathy (dated by TCRdb to about 2019). In the study overall: Peripheral blood was sampled at the time of initial diagnosis, prior to any treatment. TCR Vbeta CDR3 sequencing of 140 or so peripheral blood samples (43 ophthalmopathy, roughly 74 hyperthyroidism and roughly 17 progressor patients) is reported in the paper. Once sampling was done, hyperthyroidism patients were given methimazole at a starting dose of 30 mg daily, whereas ophthalmopathy patients were given high-dose intravenous methylprednisolone. For training and testing, the 110 or so patients in the discovery cohort were randomly divided in a 7:3 ratio. In addition, the study compared T-cell repertoires in thyroid tissue and in blood from roughly six Graves' hyperthyroidism patients. To identify distinguishing TCR V-J signatures, a discovery cohort of some 100 patients was used, comprising 40 to 45 with Graves' ophthalmopathy and 57 with stable Graves' hyperthyroidism. Whether ophthalmopathy could be predicted prospectively was tested in an independent validation cohort made up of roughly 20 hyperthyroidism patients plus 17 patients who later progressed to ophthalmopathy. Overall study results and their limits: In cross-validation, a model built on a 13 V-J signature told ophthalmopathy apart from stable hyperthyroidism with over 85% sensitivity and around 81% specificity, and in testing the same model reached 80%/75%. In validation, the model predicted progression to ophthalmopathy a median of around 6.5 months before onset, with 70% to 71% sensitivity and about 72% specificity. Sample size was not statistically predetermined, and investigators were not blinded to group allocation. Most expanded thyroid clonotypes (frequency above 0.001) were also found in blood, which suggests that blood repertoires may mirror thyroid immune responses.

Rearrangement joined TRBV3-1 to TRBJ1-2; 8 nucleotides in the junction match TRBD1. Sample: blood. This TCR was recovered from a man in his forties with Graves' ophthalmopathy. The nucleotides are TGTGCCAGCAGCCAAGGGACAGGGACGATCGACTATGGCTACACCTTC. It is translated as CASSQGTGTIDYGYTF.